This T cell receptor beta chain was sequenced during a study of vaccination and CD4 T cells after COVID-19. Sequencing of DNA taken from cultured CD4+ T cells relied on the Oncomine TCR Beta short-read assay. A single record per CDR3 protein comes from TCRdb applying MiXCR to the PCR reads. The table lists over 15,000 distinct CDR3 sequences, about two fifths of them singletons. This CDR3 is 14 amino acids long. J was trimmed by 6 bases and V by 4 bases; bases with no gene match: 6. Germline-derived CDR1 and CDR2 are KGHSH and LQKENI. As to treatment: roughly 10-day PBMC culture with coronavirus spike peptide pools or control peptides (ViraFEST assay). PBMC cultures, at under 2.5 million cells per well, received about 9.5 IU/ml IL-2 and approximately 10 ug/ml peptide pools. With fresh IL-2 medium, half the medium was replaced on days 3 and 7. A word on this clonotype: Antigen: not known.

The chain combines TRBV18 with TRBJ1-1; TRBD1 matches 9 bases. The origin of this receptor is a human donor who had recovered from COVID-19. The material sequenced was CD4+ T cells from blood, cultured in vitro, taken after SARS-CoV-2 vaccination. CDR3 in DNA: TGTGCCAGCTCACAACACGGGACAGGGCCTGAAGCTTTCTTT. Its translation: CASSQHGTGPEAFF.